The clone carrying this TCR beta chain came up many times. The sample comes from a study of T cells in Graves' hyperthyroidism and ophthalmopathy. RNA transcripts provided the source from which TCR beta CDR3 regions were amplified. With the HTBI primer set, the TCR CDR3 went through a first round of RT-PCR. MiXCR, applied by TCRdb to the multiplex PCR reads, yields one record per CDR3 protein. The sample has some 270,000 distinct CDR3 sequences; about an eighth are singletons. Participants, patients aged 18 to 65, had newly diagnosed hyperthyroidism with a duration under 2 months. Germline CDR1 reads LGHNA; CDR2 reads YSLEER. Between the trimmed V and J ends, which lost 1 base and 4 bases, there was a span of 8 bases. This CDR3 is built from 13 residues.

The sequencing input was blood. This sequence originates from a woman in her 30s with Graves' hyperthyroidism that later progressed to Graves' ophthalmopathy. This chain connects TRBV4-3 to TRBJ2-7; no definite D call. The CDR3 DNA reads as TGCGCCAGCAGCCAAGGCCTCCTTTACGAGCAGTACTTC. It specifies CASSQGLLYEQYF.